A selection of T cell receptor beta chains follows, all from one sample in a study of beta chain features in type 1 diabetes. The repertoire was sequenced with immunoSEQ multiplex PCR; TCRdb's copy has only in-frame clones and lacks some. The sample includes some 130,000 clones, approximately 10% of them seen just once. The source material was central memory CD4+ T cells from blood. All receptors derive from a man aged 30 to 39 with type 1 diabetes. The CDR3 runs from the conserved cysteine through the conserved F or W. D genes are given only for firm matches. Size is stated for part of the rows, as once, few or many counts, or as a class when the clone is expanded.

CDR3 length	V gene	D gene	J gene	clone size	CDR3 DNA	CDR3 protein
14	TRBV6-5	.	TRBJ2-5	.	TGTGCCAGCGCCGTACGATTGGGAGGAGAGACCCAGTACTTC	CASAVRLGGETQYF
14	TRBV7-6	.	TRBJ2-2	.	TGTGCCAGCAGATCCCTCAGGGGCACCGGGGAGCTGTTTTTT	CASRSLRGTGELFF
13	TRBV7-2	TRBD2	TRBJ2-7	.	TGTGCCAGCAGCTTAGGGGGGACTAGCGGGGAGTACTTC	CASSLGGTSGEYF
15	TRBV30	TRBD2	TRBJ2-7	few	TGTGCCTGGGGCTCGGGACTAGCGGCGAGGAACGAGCAGTACTTC	CAWGSGLAARNEQYF
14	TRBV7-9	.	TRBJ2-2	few	TGTGCCAGCAGCCGGGACATTTCCACCGGGGAGCTGTTTTTT	CASSRDISTGELFF
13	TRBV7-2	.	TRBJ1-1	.	TGTGCCAGCAGCACCACAGAGGGCACTGAAGCTTTCTTT	CASSTTEGTEAFF
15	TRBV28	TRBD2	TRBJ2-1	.	TGTGCCAGCATTCCTGGGGGGGGAGTCTACAATGAGCAGTTCTTC	CASIPGGGVYNEQFF
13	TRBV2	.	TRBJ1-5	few	TGTGCCAGTAGGGCGGGAATCAATCAGCCCCAGCATTTT	CASRAGINQPQHF
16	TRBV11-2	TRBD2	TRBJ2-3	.	TGTGCCAGCAGCTTAGGGGCGGGGGGTAGCACAGATACGCAGTATTTT	CASSLGAGGSTDTQYF
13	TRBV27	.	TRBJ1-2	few	TGTGCCAGCAGGTTGAACCGGGTGGGTGGCTACACCTTC	CASRLNRVGGYTF
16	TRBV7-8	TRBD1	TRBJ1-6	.	TGTGCCAGCAGCTTAGACAGGGGGCCGTATAATTCACCCCTCCACTTT	CASSLDRGPYNSPLHF
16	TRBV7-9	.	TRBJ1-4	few	TGTGCCAGCAGCCCGCAGGTGCCCGCAACTAATGAAAAACTGTTTTTT	CASSPQVPATNEKLFF
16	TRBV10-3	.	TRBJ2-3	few	TGTGCCATCAGTGAGTCGTATAGCAATCCCACAGATACGCAGTATTTT	CAISESYSNPTDTQYF
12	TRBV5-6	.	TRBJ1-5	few	TGTGCCAGCAGCTTTGGCCATCAGCCCCAGCATTTT	CASSFGHQPQHF
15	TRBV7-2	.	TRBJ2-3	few	TGTGCCAGCAGCCAGGGGTCCCCCCTAACAGATACGCAGTATTTT	CASSQGSPLTDTQYF
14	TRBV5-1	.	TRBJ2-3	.	TGCGCCAGCAGCTTTCTCGGGGGGCTAGATACGCAGTATTTT	CASSFLGGLDTQYF
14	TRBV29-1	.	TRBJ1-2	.	TGCAGCGTTGAGGACCCAAGGGGGAGAATTGGCTACACCTTC	CSVEDPRGRIGYTF